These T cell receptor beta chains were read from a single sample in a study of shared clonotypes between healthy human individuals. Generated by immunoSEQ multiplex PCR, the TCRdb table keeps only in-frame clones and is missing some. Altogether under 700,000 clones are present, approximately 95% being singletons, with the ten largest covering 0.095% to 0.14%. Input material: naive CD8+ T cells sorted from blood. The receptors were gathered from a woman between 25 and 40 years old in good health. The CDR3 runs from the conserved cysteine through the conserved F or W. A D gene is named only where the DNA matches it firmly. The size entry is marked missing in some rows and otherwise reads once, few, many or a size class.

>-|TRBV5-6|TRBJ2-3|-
TGTGCCAGCAGCTTGGTAGTTTCAGATACGCAGTATTTT
CASSLVVSDTQYF
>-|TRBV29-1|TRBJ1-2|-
TGCAGCGCACACGGGGGCGCTAACTATGGCTACACCTTC
CSAHGGANYGYTF
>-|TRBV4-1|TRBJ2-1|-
TGCGCCAGCAGCCAAGATGCGGGGGCTTACAATGAGCAGTTCTTC
CASSQDAGAYNEQFF
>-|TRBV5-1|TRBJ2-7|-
TGCGCCAGCAGCTTACGTCCCCCCTACGAGCAGTACTTC
CASSLRPPYEQYF
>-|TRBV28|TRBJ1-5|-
TGTGCCAGCAGTTTCTCTCCGTTACGGGGTCTTTATATCTATAGCAATCAGCCCCAGCATTTT
CASSFSPLRGLYIYSNQPQHF
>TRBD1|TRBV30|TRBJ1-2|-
TGTGCCTGGAAACAGGACAGGGTTAACTATGGCTACACCTTC
CAWKQDRVNYGYTF
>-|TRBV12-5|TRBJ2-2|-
TGTGCTAGTGGTTTGGGGGTGAACACCGGGGAGCTGTTTTTT
CASGLGVNTGELFF
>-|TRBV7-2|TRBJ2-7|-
TGTGCCAGCAGCTTAGGGGACGGTTCGGGATACGAGCAGTACTTC
CASSLGDGSGYEQYF
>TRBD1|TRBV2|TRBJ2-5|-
TGTGCCAGCAGTACCCGACAGGGGACCCAAGAGACCCAGTACTTC
CASSTRQGTQETQYF
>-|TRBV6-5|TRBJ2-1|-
TGTGCCAGCACTTCCGGGAGCTCCTACAATGAGCAGTTCTTC
CASTSGSSYNEQFF
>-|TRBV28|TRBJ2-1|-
TGTGCCAGCAGTTTACGGGATTACAATGAGCAGTTCTTC
CASSLRDYNEQFF
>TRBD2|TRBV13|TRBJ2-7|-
TGTGCCAGCAGCACGGGACTAGCGGGAGGTCGATACGAGCAGTACTTC
CASSTGLAGGRYEQYF
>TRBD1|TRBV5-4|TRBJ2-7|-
TGTGCCAGCAGCACAAGACAGGGCTACGAGCAGTACTTC
CASSTRQGYEQYF
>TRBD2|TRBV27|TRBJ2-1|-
TGTGCCAGCAGTTGGGGGACTAGCCCATCTTCCTACAATGAGCAGTTCTTC
CASSWGTSPSSYNEQFF
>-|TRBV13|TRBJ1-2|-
TGTGCCAGCAGTGGACCGGGGGGTTATGGCTACACCTTC
CASSGPGGYGYTF
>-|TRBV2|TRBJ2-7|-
TGTGCCAGCACACCAGGGGCCCTGAGCGGGTACGAGCAGTACTTC
CASTPGALSGYEQYF
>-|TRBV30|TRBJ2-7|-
TGTGCCTGGAGTGTAGCGGGCAGTACCTACGAGCAGTACTTC
CAWSVAGSTYEQYF
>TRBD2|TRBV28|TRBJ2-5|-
TGTGCCAGCAGTTTATGGCTAGCGGGAGTGGAAGAGACCCAGTACTTC
CASSLWLAGVEETQYF
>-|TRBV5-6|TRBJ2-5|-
TGTGCCAGCAGCTTGTACCGGGACCTTCAAGAGACCCAGTACTTC
CASSLYRDLQETQYF
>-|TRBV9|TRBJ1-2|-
TGTGCCAGCAGCGGATTACAGGGAGCGCCTTATGGCTACACCTTC
CASSGLQGAPYGYTF
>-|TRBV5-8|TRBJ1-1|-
TGTGCCAGCAGCGTTATGAACACTGAAGCTTTCTTT
CASSVMNTEAFF
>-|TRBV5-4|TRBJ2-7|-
TGTGCCAGCACTTGGGGGCCCTTCTCCTACGAGCAGTACTTC
CASTWGPFSYEQYF
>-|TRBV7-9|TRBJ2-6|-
TGTGCCAGCAGCTTAGCCCTCTCTGGGGCCAACGTCCTGACTTTC
CASSLALSGANVLTF
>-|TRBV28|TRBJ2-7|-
TGTGCCAGCAGCCGCCCCGGGACGGGAATTTACGAGCAGTACTTC
CASSRPGTGIYEQYF
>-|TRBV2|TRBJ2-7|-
TGTGCCAGCAGTGAAGCCCCCTCGAGGGTAACCTACGAGCAGTACTTC
CASSEAPSRVTYEQYF
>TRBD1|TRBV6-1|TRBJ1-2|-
TGTGCCAGCAGTGGGTACGGGGACAGTGAGTATGGCTACACCTTC
CASSGYGDSEYGYTF
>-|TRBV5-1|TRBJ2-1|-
TGCGCCAGCAGCTTGAACGAGCCCAATGAGCAGTTCTTC
CASSLNEPNEQFF
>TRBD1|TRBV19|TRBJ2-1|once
TGTGCCAGTAGTATAACACAGGGGGCAGCCTACAATGAGCAGTTCTTC
CASSITQGAAYNEQFF
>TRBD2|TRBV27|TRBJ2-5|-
TGTGCCAGCAGTTTAGTAGCGGGAGGGCAAGAGACCCAGTACTTC
CASSLVAGGQETQYF
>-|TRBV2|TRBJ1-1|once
TGTGCCAGCAGTGAAGGGGGGCGGATGAACACTGAAGCTTTCTTT
CASSEGGRMNTEAFF
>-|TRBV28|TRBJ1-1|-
TGTGCCAGCAGCCCAGACTGGAGCACTGAAGCTTTCTTT
CASSPDWSTEAFF